This TCR beta chain was retrieved from a study of tumour-infiltrating T cells in Burkitt lymphoma. The overall study: This cohort included all epidemiological subtypes of Burkitt lymphoma. Repertoire clonality predicted overall and progression-free survival.

Study outcomes and limitations: Several public clonotypes were shared across many Burkitt lymphoma patients.

The germline CDR1 and CDR2 sequences are SGHVS and FQNEAQ. The junction had 11 bases not matched to a gene; V was cut back by 5 bases and J by 2 bases. The CDR3 runs 19 residues. This clone has more than one count but fewer than ten. What it binds is unknown. Produced via immunoSEQ multiplex PCR; TCRdb's table is partial and in-frame only. In the table there are roughly 150 clones, about three quarters of which are singletons. The clonotype originates from a human donor with Burkitt lymphoma. The rearrangement uses TRBV7-8 and TRBJ2-1, with 14 bases fitting TRBD2. Material: tumor tissue. CDR3 region: CASSPGLAGGRPPYNEQFF. The CDR3 DNA is TGTGCCAGCAGCCCTGGACTAGCGGGGGGTCGACCACCCTACAATGAGCAGTTCTTC.